A single sample is the source of the 26 T cell receptor beta chains below, sequenced in a study of post-analysis software for immune sequencing data. Study-level findings and limits: About 5 TRBV segments occurring more often in patients than controls included TRBV5-6, TRBV5-1 and TRBV20-1.

Their antigens are not known. TCR beta cDNA libraries had unique molecular identifiers. Using its own MiXCR run on the PCR reads, TCRdb lists one record per CDR3 protein. The profile shows hundreds of thousands of distinct CDR3 sequences, approximately 59% of them singletons. The material sequenced was blood. These receptors were collected from a girl under 10 years old with multiple sclerosis.

The J gene is TRBJ1-1, the V gene TRBV11-2; 8 nucleotides line up with TRBD1. CDR3 size: 13 residues. From germline, CDR1 is SGHAT and CDR2 FQNNGV. J was trimmed by 11 bases and V by 1 base; bases with no gene match: 6. The CDR3 region is CASSLGTGSRAFF. CDR3 bases: TGTGCCAGCAGCTTAGGGACAGGGTCAAGGGCTTTCTTT.

There are a few counts of this clonotype. This chain connects TRBV5-6 to TRBJ1-5, with D uncertain. V lost 3 bases and J lost 5, with 12 bases in between. CDR3 length equals 14 residues. In germline, CDR1 is SGHDT, CDR2 YYEEEE. CDR3 sequence reads: CASSSAGRDQPQHF. CDR3 nucleotide sequence: TGTGCCAGCAGCTCCGCGGGGAGGGATCAGCCCCAGCATTTT.

The chain combines TRBV5-4 with TRBJ2-3, with 11 bases matching TRBD2. The CDR3 is 22 residues long. The V gene end was trimmed by 1 base and the J gene end by 0 bases; junction bases not matched to a gene: 19. Germline loops: CDR1 SGHNT, CDR2 YYREEE (reference sequence). The CDR3 sequence is CASSLLVSSGGSLAISTDTQYF. CDR3 in DNA: TGTGCCAGCAGCTTGCTCGTCTCTAGCGGGGGGTCCCTAGCGATTAGCACAGATACGCAGTATTTT.

The chain joins TRBV21-1 to TRBJ1-2; the table's D call, TRBD1, was not checked against the DNA. TRBV21-1 is assigned pseudogene status. The CDR3 length is 15 residues. This CDR3 is CASSDLGGYNYGYTF. Here the CDR3 DNA reads TGTGCCAGCTCGGATTTGGGGGGATATAACTATGGCTACACCTTC.

The chain carries TRBV4-3 and TRBJ2-3, with D possibly TRBD2 on 7 matching bases. The V end was cut by 1 base, the J end by 6 bases, with 14 bases between. Germline values: CDR1 LGHNA, CDR2 YSLEER. This CDR3 spans 15 amino acids. This chain's CDR3 is CASSQVGGAWDTQYF. CDR3 bases: TGCGCCAGCAGCCAAGTAGGGGGGGCCTGGGATACGCAGTATTTT.

This rearrangement joins TRBV6-1 to TRBJ2-5; TRBD1 aligns across 8 bases. With 6 bases clipped from V and 4 bases from J, the junction kept 13 bases outside the gene matches. The CDR3 has 16 amino acids. Per germline, CDR1 MNHNS and CDR2 SASEGT. Here the CDR3 DNA reads TGTGCCAGCAGACGTTCCGGGACAGGATACGGAGAGACCCAGTACTTC. As protein: CASRRSGTGYGETQYF.

Only a few counts were recorded for this clonotype. This chain uses TRBV7-2 with TRBJ1-5; 9 nucleotides agree with TRBD1. Trimming removed 3 bases from V and 6 bases from J; junction bases left unmatched: 6. This CDR3 contains 15 residues. The germline V gene encodes CDR1 SGHTA and CDR2 FQGNSA. As DNA, the CDR3 is TGTGCCAGCAGCTTCGACAGGGGGGGAGGTCAGCCCCAGCATTTT. It translates to CASSFDRGGGQPQHF.

A few counts support this clonotype. This sequence joins TRBV4-1 and TRBJ1-2, with TRBD1 matching over 8 bases. J lost 5 bases, V lost 4 bases, and 15 bases had no gene match. Per germline, CDR1 MGHRA and CDR2 YSYEKL. CDR3 length: 17 residues. The DNA of the CDR3 is TGCGCCAGCAGCCTCGGATCCCCCGCGACAGGGGCATATGGCTACACCTTC. It yields the protein CASSLGSPATGAYGYTF.

The V call is TRBV5-1, the J call TRBJ2-3; tentative D call: TRBD2 (6 bases). Germline CDR1 is SGHRS and CDR2 is YFSETQ. V lost 4 bases and J lost 4, with 13 bases in between. CDR3 length: 14 residues. CDR3 sequence (DNA): TGCGCCAGCAGCGGGCTCTGGGGGGCAGATACGCAGTATTTT. This gives the protein CASSGLWGADTQYF.

J is TRBJ2-1 and V is TRBV7-9; TRBD1 might be the D (6 bases). This CDR3 is 16 amino acids long. From germline, CDR1 is SEHNR and CDR2 FQNEAQ (reference sequence). V was pared by 4 bases and J by 6 bases, with 19 bases between. DNA of the CDR3: TGTGCCAGCAGCTCCCAGGGGAATGTAGGTCTCAATGAGCAGTTCTTC. Translating gives CASSSQGNVGLNEQFF.

V and J are TRBV15 and TRBJ1-2; the D gene is possibly TRBD1 (6 bases). Germline CDR1 reads LNHNV; CDR2 reads YYDKDF (reference sequence). The V end was cut by 3 bases, the J end by 0 bases, with 20 bases between. There are 18 residues in the CDR3. The CDR3 here is CATSREPHGYRANYGYTF. The CDR3 DNA reads TGTGCCACCAGCAGGGAACCCCACGGCTACAGGGCTAACTATGGCTACACCTTC.

This clonotype was seen only a few times. The rearrangement joins TRBV10-1 to TRBJ2-7; perhaps TRBD1 as D (6 bases). The length of the CDR3 is 14 residues. V was cut by 6 bases and J by 0 bases, with 12 bases left in between. CDR1 and CDR2 (germline): WNHNN, SYGVQD (reference sequence). The DNA for the CDR3 is TGCGCCAGCAGCCCCGACAGGATCTCCTACGAGCAGTACTTC. This encodes CASSPDRISYEQYF.

V usage is TRBV7-2 and J usage is TRBJ2-7; D perhaps matches TRBD2 (5 bases). The CDR3 length is 14 residues. CDR1 SGHTA and CDR2 FQGNSA come from the germline V gene. Trimming pared 1 base from V and 5 bases from J, leaving 12 bases between. The CDR3 bases are TGTGCCAGCAGCTTAGTCCCTGGGAGTCACGAGCAGTACTTC. It translates to CASSLVPGSHEQYF.

The chain employs TRBV6-5 and TRBJ1-1, with unresolved D. V was cut by 4 bases and J by 7 bases, with 13 bases left in between. The CDR3 has 13 residues. Germline V CDR1 and CDR2: MNHEY, SVGAGI. This CDR3 reads CASSSLQTREAFF. As DNA, the CDR3 is TGTGCCAGCAGTTCCCTCCAGACTCGTGAAGCTTTCTTT.

The chain combines TRBV5-1 with TRBJ2-7; tentative D call: TRBD1 (6 bases). Deletions cut 5 bases from V and 1 base from J, with 13 bases between. This CDR3 spans 14 amino acids. The germline gives CDR1 SGHRS, CDR2 YFSETQ. This chain's CDR3 is CASRSMGASYEQYF. In DNA, the CDR3 is TGCGCCAGCAGAAGTATGGGGGCATCCTACGAGCAGTACTTC.

The V gene is TRBV7-2, the J gene TRBJ1-1; the D is unclear. The germline CDR1 and CDR2 sequences are SGHTA and FQGNSA. The CDR3 is 10 residues long. V lost 8 bases and J lost 2, with 3 bases in between. DNA of the CDR3: TGTGCCAGCTCCAACACTGAAGCTTTCTTT. Translating it yields CASSNTEAFF.

This sequence joins TRBV24-1 and TRBJ2-3; TRBD1 matches 7 bases. V gave up 8 bases and J gave up 2 bases; unmatched junction bases: 6. The CDR3 runs 14 residues. Germline V gene lookup returns CDR1 KGHDR and CDR2 SFDVKD. The CDR3 region is CATNDRVSTDTQYF. In nucleotides, the CDR3 is TGTGCCACCAATGACAGGGTATCCACAGATACGCAGTATTTT.

This chain links TRBV12-3 or TRBV12-4 with TRBJ1-2; D is unclear. Trimming removed 1 base from V and 1 base from J, with 10 bases in between. This CDR3 comprises 15 residues. The CDR3 nucleotides read TGTGCCAGCAGTTTAGATCGGCGGGGTAACTATGGCTACACCTTC. Translating gives CASSLDRRGNYGYTF.

This chain uses TRBV4-2 with TRBJ2-7; TRBD2 matches at 9 bases. The junction had 9 bases not matched to a gene; V was cut back by 1 base and J by 5 bases. The CDR3 is 16 amino acids. Germline-derived CDR1 and CDR2 are LGHNA and YNFKEQ. CDR3 coding DNA: TGTGCCAGCAGCCAAGGGGTAGCGGGAGATCTCAACGAGCAGTACTTC. Amino acid sequence: CASSQGVAGDLNEQYF.

The chain uses TRBV10-3 and TRBJ2-6; TRBD1 might be the D (6 bases). V lost 6 bases to trimming and J lost 1 base, with 13 bases between them. The germline V gene has CDR1 ENHRY and CDR2 SYGVKD. This CDR3 is 16 amino acids long. CDR3 DNA: TGTGCCATCAGAAGACAGGAGAAATCTGGGGCCAACGTCCTGACTTTC. Translation gives CAIRRQEKSGANVLTF.

The chain combines TRBV5-5 with TRBJ2-1; 9 bases align to TRBD2. V gave up 0 bases and J gave up 0 bases; unmatched junction bases: 7. The CDR3 runs 18 residues. Germline V gene sequence: CDR1 SGHKS, CDR2 YYEKEE (reference sequence). This CDR3 reads CASSLAAAGGRSYNEQFF. In nucleotides, the CDR3 is TGTGCCAGCAGCTTGGCGGCAGCGGGGGGACGCTCCTACAATGAGCAGTTCTTC.

This clonotype has a handful of counts. The chain couples TRBV4-2 to TRBJ2-7; 14 bases match TRBD2. The J call is in doubt because the DNA end fits TRBJ2-5 better. CDR1 and CDR2 (germline): LGHNA, YNFKEQ. The CDR3 runs to 15 residues. The CDR3 spells CASSPTSGGEETQYF. In DNA form, the CDR3 reads TGTGCCAGCAGCCCGACTAGCGGGGGGGAAGAGACCCAGTACTTC.

The chain carries TRBV7-2 and TRBJ2-3; D gene ambiguous. The V end was cut by 1 base, the J end by 8 bases, with 10 bases between. CDR1 and CDR2 from the germline V gene are SGHTA and FQGNSA. The CDR3 extends over 13 amino acids. The CDR3 DNA reads TGTGCCAGCAGCTTAGATACGCCCGGTACGCAGTATTTT. Its protein is CASSLDTPGTQYF.

The J gene is TRBJ2-1, the V gene TRBV4-3; no clear D gene. Trimming left V 1 base short and J 9 bases short, with 7 bases between. The CDR3 runs to 12 residues. CDR1 and CDR2 (germline): LGHNA, YSLEER. CDR3 coding DNA: TGCGCCAGCAGCCAAGGTCCCACTGAGCAGTTCTTC. Translated, it gives CASSQGPTEQFF.

This clonotype has more than one count but fewer than ten. V and J are TRBV12-3 or TRBV12-4 and TRBJ2-5; no clear D gene. V was shortened by 1 base and J by 4 bases, with 10 bases between the two germline ends. The CDR3 contains 14 residues. The CDR3 DNA is TGTGCCAGCAGTTTAGGTCTGGGTTTAGAGACCCAGTACTTC. This encodes CASSLGLGLETQYF.

V gene TRBV12-3 or TRBV12-4 combines with J gene TRBJ1-6; no firm D call. The V gene lost 5 bases and the J gene lost 7 bases, with 12 bases spanning the gap. CDR3 length equals 14 residues. The CDR3 protein is CASSAVKGNSPLHF. DNA of the CDR3: TGTGCCAGCAGTGCGGTGAAGGGAAATTCACCCCTCCACTTT.